Here is one T cell receptor beta chain with its context. Antigen unknown. Drawn from each donor were ten milliliters of peripheral blood. A second PCR, run for roughly 6 to 11 cycles, used a sample-barcoded 5' primer plus a J-beta primer mix. All cDNA molecules were each tagged by a template-switch adaptor with 12 random nucleotides. TCRdb analysed the 5' RACE reads with MiXCR anew, one entry per CDR3 protein. The table records over 700,000 distinct CDR3 sequences, 53% of them present only once. Germline CDR1 is MNHEY and CDR2 is SMNVEV (reference sequence). The germline V and J ends were trimmed by 3 bases and 8 bases, with 13 bases remaining between them. The CDR3 sequence is 13 residues long. The sample originates from a study of blood T cells in healthy people across ages. Notes on the study in general: Expanded clonotype shifts may have been confounded, as the donors had an unknown CMV status. Both higher diversity and more naive CD4+ cells marked long-lived donors when set against aged donors.

This chain joins TRBV27 and TRBJ1-2, with D hard to call. Input material: blood. This clonotype was sampled from an elderly man in good health. The CDR3 DNA is TGTGCCAGCAGTTTCCGGGAAGAAAGGGGCTACACCTTC. It encodes CASSFREERGYTF.